Below, 19 T cell receptor beta chains from the same sample are listed, as sequenced in a study of technical replicates of blood from several donors. TCRdb keeps only in-frame clones here, not all; method: immunoSEQ multiplex PCR. The table includes some 14,000 clones, roughly 80% detected once. The sequencing sample was made of PBMCs. The receptor set was obtained from a human donor in good health.

This clone was detected a few times. The V call is TRBV19, the J call TRBJ1-5, with D tentatively TRBD1 (6 bases). The CDR3 is made up of 15 amino acids. The V gene lost 5 bases and the J gene lost 7 bases, with 18 bases spanning the gap. Per the germline V gene, CDR1 is LNHDA and CDR2 is SQIVND (reference sequence). The CDR3 loop is CASSGYAGVNQPQHF. Written as DNA, the CDR3 is TGTGCCAGTAGTGGGTACGCAGGGGTCAACCAGCCCCAGCATTTT.

The chain couples TRBV6-1 to TRBJ2-5, with TRBD2 matching 9 bases. This CDR3 spans 17 amino acids. The V segment lost 2 bases and the J segment 5 bases; nucleotides outside the gene matches: 12. Germline V gene sequence: CDR1 MNHNS, CDR2 SASEGT. The CDR3 loop is CASSERLWGLAGETQYF. The CDR3 DNA is TGTGCCAGCAGTGAACGGTTGTGGGGACTAGCTGGGGAGACCCAGTACTTC.

V gene TRBV5-5 combines with J gene TRBJ1-5; 7 bases fit TRBD1. Germline CDR1 SGHKS, CDR2 YYEKEE (reference sequence). CDR3 size: 15 residues. V trimming: 2 bases; J trimming: 5 bases; junction bases outside the gene matches: 7. CDR3 DNA sequence: TGTGCCAGCAGCTTTTTTGGGACAGCTGATCAGCCCCAGCATTTT. This translates into CASSFFGTADQPQHF.

This chain links TRBV5-1 with TRBJ2-1; TRBD2 agrees at 7 bases. V trimming: 4 bases; J trimming: 0 bases; junction bases outside the gene matches: 4. The CDR3 runs to 15 residues. Germline values: CDR1 SGHRS, CDR2 YFSETQ. The CDR3 loop reads CASSLLADSYNEQFF. The CDR3 region has the DNA TGCGCCAGCAGCCTGCTAGCGGACTCCTACAATGAGCAGTTCTTC.

The table lists this clone with a count of one. This chain links TRBV9 with TRBJ2-7; tentatively, D is TRBD1 (5 bases). The CDR3 sequence is 15 residues long. V lost 1 base, J lost 0 bases, and 11 bases lay in between. Germline V gene data show CDR1 as SGDLS and CDR2 as YYNGEE. CDR3 in DNA: TGTGCCAGCAGCGTAAATGCAGGGCCCTCCTACGAGCAGTACTTC. Its protein is CASSVNAGPSYEQYF.

This sequence joins TRBV11-2 and TRBJ2-7; 13 bases are shared with TRBD2. After removal of 5 bases from V and 1 base from J, the junction contained 8 bases not matched to a gene. The CDR3 sequence is 17 residues long. Germline CDR1 and CDR2: SGHAT and FQNNGV. CDR3 nucleotides: TGTGCCAGCAGCGAAGGGACTAGCGGGGCAGGGTCCTACGAGCAGTACTTC. It yields the protein CASSEGTSGAGSYEQYF.

The count of this clone is one. The rearrangement uses TRBV4-2 and TRBJ2-7; tentatively, D is TRBD2 (5 bases). Germline values: CDR1 LGHNA, CDR2 YNFKEQ. This CDR3 has 12 amino acids. V shed 0 bases and J shed 7 bases, with 7 bases lying between them. CDR3 amino acids: CASSQDRREQYF. The DNA of the CDR3 is TGTGCCAGCAGCCAAGATCGGAGGGAGCAGTACTTC.

This chain joins TRBV18 and TRBJ2-7; weak D call: TRBD1 (5 bases). The ends were cut back, 2 bases at V and 4 bases at J, with 12 bases in the middle. Germline V CDR1 and CDR2: KGHSH, LQKENI. This CDR3 spans 14 amino acids. CDR3 region: CASSPGALRYEQYF. CDR3 sequence (DNA): TGTGCCAGCTCACCAGGGGCCTTGAGGTACGAGCAGTACTTC.

CDR3 DNA: TGTGCCTCTATCTTCAATCAGCCCCAGCATTTT. Translating gives CASIFNQPQHF. This rearrangement joins TRBV30 to TRBJ1-5; D call uncertain. The CDR3 spans 11 residues. Germline loops: CDR1 GTSNPN, CDR2 SVGIG (reference sequence). Between the trimmed V and J ends, which lost 7 bases and 3 bases, there was a span of 7 bases.

This chain joins TRBV5-4 and TRBJ2-2; 14 positions agree with TRBD2. Germline V CDR1 and CDR2: SGHNT, YYREEE (reference sequence). V shed 4 bases and J 4 bases; nucleotides not matched to a gene: 9. The CDR3 is 18 amino acids. In DNA, the CDR3 is TGTGCCAGCAGCCGGGGACTAGCGGGAGCTTCGAGCACCGGGGAGCTGTTTTTT. Its protein is CASSRGLAGASSTGELFF.

The chain links TRBV2 to TRBJ2-1; a possible D gene is TRBD1 (6 bases). V was clipped by 8 bases and J by 4 bases, with 12 bases between them. This CDR3 contains 13 residues. The germline V gene encodes CDR1 SNHLY and CDR2 FYNNEI. This chain's CDR3 is CASGGQLYNEQFF. The CDR3 DNA sequence: TGTGCCAGCGGCGGACAGCTGTACAATGAGCAGTTCTTC.

This chain connects TRBV29-1 to TRBJ2-1; D not certain. V was trimmed by 6 bases and J by 8 bases, leaving 11 bases between them. Germline CDR1 SQVTM, CDR2 ANQGSEA. The CDR3 extends over 11 amino acids. The CDR3 protein is CSVALLDEQFF. The CDR3 DNA reads as TGCAGCGTGGCCCTCTTGGATGAGCAGTTCTTC.

This clone appeared a few times. The chain has TRBV6-5 and TRBJ1-5; 9 nucleotides agree with TRBD1. This CDR3 region has 15 residues. The V and J ends lost 5 bases and 6 bases, in that order; junction bases with no gene match: 8. Germline values: CDR1 MNHEY, CDR2 SVGAGI. CDR3 protein: CASSTTGGEAQPQHF. The CDR3 bases are TGTGCCAGCAGTACCACAGGGGGCGAAGCTCAGCCCCAGCATTTT.

The V gene is TRBV27, the J gene TRBJ2-7; 8 bases are a match to TRBD2. From germline, CDR1 is MNHEY and CDR2 SMNVEV (reference sequence). The CDR3 is made up of 14 amino acids. V lost 3 bases and J lost 6; bases outside the gene matches: 7. The CDR3 reads CASSFQAGDGEQYF. The CDR3 DNA follows: TGTGCCAGCAGTTTTCAAGCGGGAGACGGCGAGCAGTACTTC.

This clone was detected only a few times. V gene TRBV27 combines with J gene TRBJ2-1; 8 nucleotides agree with TRBD2. The trim removed 1 base at V and 6 bases at J, leaving 14 bases unmatched. The CDR3 totals 18 residues. CDR1 and CDR2 from the germline V gene are MNHEY and SMNVEV (reference sequence). CDR3 DNA: TGTGCCAGCAGTTTATTACGAAGCGGGGGCCTTCACCCCAATGAGCAGTTCTTC. Its translation: CASSLLRSGGLHPNEQFF.

This clone was seen a single time. V and J are TRBV5-1 and TRBJ2-1; D is unclear. V was clipped by 0 bases and J by 7 bases, with 14 bases between them. Germline values: CDR1 SGHRS, CDR2 YFSETQ. This CDR3 contains 15 residues. The CDR3 protein is CASSLGSAEYNEQFF. As DNA, the CDR3 is TGCGCCAGCAGCTTGGGTTCGGCGGAATATAATGAGCAGTTCTTC.

The V gene is TRBV19, the J gene TRBJ2-5, with TRBD2 as a possible D gene (5 bases). The CDR3 totals 14 residues. CDR1 and CDR2 from the germline V gene are LNHDA and SQIVND (reference sequence). Trimming removed 2 bases from V and 3 bases from J, with 10 bases in between. In DNA, the CDR3 is TGTGCCAGTAGTATATGGTCCGGGGAAGAGACCCAGTACTTC. Translated, it gives CASSIWSGEETQYF.

The V call is TRBV6-6, the J call TRBJ1-5; maybe TRBD1 (6 bases). CDR3 length equals 16 residues. Germline V gives CDR1 MNHNY, CDR2 SVGAGI (reference sequence). Trimming took 5 bases from V and 4 from J, leaving 18 bases between them. In nucleotides, the CDR3 is TGTGCCAGCAGTGTACAGGCTAGGGGGTGGAATCAGCCCCAGCATTTT. Protein product: CASSVQARGWNQPQHF.

The chain employs TRBV7-9 and TRBJ1-1; the D gene is possibly TRBD1 (5 bases). Germline V gene data show CDR1 as SEHNR and CDR2 as FQNEAQ (reference sequence). V was shortened by 3 bases and J by 1 base, with 12 bases between the two germline ends. The CDR3 is made up of 15 amino acids. The CDR3 reads CASSFSGGGNTEAFF. The CDR3 coding sequence is TGTGCCAGCAGCTTCTCCGGGGGTGGGAACACTGAAGCTTTCTTT.